The 2 T cell receptor beta chains below were found in one sample sequenced in a study of blood T cell repertoires in COVID-19. TCRdb keeps only in-frame clones here, not all; method: immunoSEQ multiplex PCR. In the table there are about 270,000 clones, about four fifths of which are singletons. Material: peripheral blood. These receptors came from a human donor with COVID-19, enrolled during active disease. The donor label of this sample is uncertain.

There are a few counts of this clone. The chain has TRBV14 and TRBJ2-4; D is perhaps TRBD1 (6 bases). The CDR3 sequence is 15 residues long. CDR1 is SGHDN and CDR2 is FVKESK in the germline V gene. The V end was cut by 4 bases, the J end by 6 bases, with 16 bases between. In DNA, the CDR3 is TGTGCCAGCAGCCTAAATCGGGGACATCCAAACATTCAGTACTTC. This sequence encodes CASSLNRGHPNIQYF.

The rearrangement joins TRBV5-6 to TRBJ1-2; D remains ambiguous. The V gene's germline CDR1 is SGHDT and CDR2 YYEEEE. V was cut by 4 bases and J by 4 bases, with 14 bases left in between. CDR3 length equals 14 residues. The CDR3 loop reads CASSVGVPSYGYTF. In nucleotides, the CDR3 is TGTGCCAGCAGCGTGGGCGTCCCGAGCTATGGCTACACCTTC. Variable domain in full (rest from reference TRBV5-6 and TRBJ1-2): DAGVTQSPTHLIKTRGQQVTLRCSPKSGHDTVSWYQQALGQGPQFIFQYYEEEERQRGNFPDRFSGHQFPNYSSELNVNALLLGDSALYLCASSVGVPSYGYTFGSGTRLTVV.